Below, 23 T cell receptor beta chains from the same sample are listed, as sequenced in a study of T cell responses to AZD1222 COVID-19 vaccine. Using immunoSEQ multiplex PCR, the repertoire was profiled, and TCRdb retains in-frame clones only, with some absent. The sample shows about 92,000 clones, roughly 88% of them seen only once. This specimen consisted of peripheral blood, obtained on day 0 of AZD1222 vaccination. The receptors were gathered from an adult in good health.

The chain links TRBV12-3 or TRBV12-4 to TRBJ2-5; 8 nucleotides align to TRBD1. CDR3 size: 13 residues. V was clipped by 6 bases and J by 5 bases; unmatched bases: 5. CDR3 nucleotide sequence: TGTGCCAGCAGAGACAGGGGTTTCGAGACCCAGTACTTC. Residues: CASRDRGFETQYF.

The chain employs TRBV28 and TRBJ1-5; no definite D call. Germline V gives CDR1 MDHEN, CDR2 SYDVKM. Trimming removed 4 bases at V and 6 bases at J, with 10 bases between. This CDR3 has 13 residues. The CDR3 coding sequence is TGTGCCAGCAGTTCCCCCCGTGGTCAGCCCCAGCATTTT. Protein product: CASSSPRGQPQHF.

On this clone itself: Mismatch with germline at one junction end may stem from a read error. V and J are TRBV3-1 (or the pseudogene TRBV3-2) and TRBJ1-2; D possibly corresponds to TRBD1 (6 bases). CDR3 length: 13 amino acids. The germline V gene has CDR1 LGHDT and CDR2 YNNKEL (reference sequence). This CDR3 reads CASSQESGRGLAF. The CDR3 DNA reads TGTGCCAGCAGCCAAGAGTCAGGCAGGGGACTTGCCTTC.

The chain couples TRBV25-1 to TRBJ1-1; D is ambiguous. CDR3 length: 14 residues. Trimming cost V 3 bases and J 0 bases, with 8 bases left between them. Germline V lookup: CDR1 MGHDK, CDR2 SYGVNS. CDR3 nucleotide sequence: TGTGCCAGCAGTGATTTCGCACTGAACACTGAAGCTTTCTTT. It translates to CASSDFALNTEAFF.

The chain joins TRBV24-1 to TRBJ1-2; tentatively, D is TRBD1 (5 bases). The ends were cut back, 4 bases at V and 3 bases at J, with 20 bases in the middle. The CDR3 extends over 17 amino acids. CDR1 and CDR2 (germline): KGHDR, SFDVKD. Written as DNA, the CDR3 is TGTGCCACCAGTGACCCCGGGGCCCGACCGGGGGACTATGGCTACACCTTC. The encoded protein is CATSDPGARPGDYGYTF.

The chain has TRBV4-1 and TRBJ1-1; 9 nucleotides match TRBD1. CDR1 is MGHRA, CDR2 YSYEKL, per germline. V dropped 4 bases and J dropped 1; count of bases not matched to a gene: 4. The CDR3 spans 15 residues. CDR3 amino acids: CASSRGQGTNTEAFF. The DNA of the CDR3 is TGCGCCAGCAGCCGAGGACAGGGGACGAACACTGAAGCTTTCTTT.

V gene TRBV3-1 (or the pseudogene TRBV3-2) combines with J gene TRBJ2-3, with 15 bases that match TRBD2. The CDR3 length is 19 residues. Germline V gene lookup returns CDR1 LGHDT and CDR2 YNNKEL (reference sequence). J gave up 3 bases and V 4 bases, and 11 bases lay outside the gene matches. The CDR3 DNA reads TGTGCCAGCAGCCCCGGACTAGCGGGGGGGCACTTTACTACAGATACGCAGTATTTT. It yields the protein CASSPGLAGGHFTTDTQYF.

The gene calls are TRBV5-1 and TRBJ2-5; D is tentatively TRBD1 or TRBD2 (5 bases each). Trimming cost V 0 bases and J 3 bases, with 9 bases left between them. CDR3 length: 14 amino acids. Germline V gene sequence: CDR1 SGHRS, CDR2 YFSETQ. CDR3 coding DNA: TGCGCCAGCAGCTTGGAGGGACGCAAAGAGACCCAGTACTTC. The encoded protein is CASSLEGRKETQYF.

The chain is built from TRBV6-5 and TRBJ1-2; maybe TRBD1 (5 bases). V lost 2 bases and J 7 bases, leaving 17 bases between the germline ends. The germline CDR1 and CDR2 sequences are MNHEY and SVGAGI. The CDR3 totals 15 residues. The CDR3 loop is CASSYGSSPGSGYTF. The CDR3 DNA is TGTGCCAGCAGTTACGGGTCCAGCCCAGGGAGTGGCTACACCTTC.

J is TRBJ1-6 and V is TRBV9; no definite D call. Germline V gene sequence: CDR1 SGDLS, CDR2 YYNGEE. Trimming stripped 0 bases from V and 2 bases from J, with 15 bases between. The CDR3 covers 18 residues. The CDR3 sequence: CASSVAGGWEAYNSPLHF. In DNA, the CDR3 is TGTGCCAGCAGCGTAGCCGGAGGATGGGAGGCCTATAATTCACCCCTCCACTTT.

V is TRBV5-6 and J is TRBJ2-2; D gene unclear. The germline CDR1 and CDR2 sequences are SGHDT and YYEEEE. CDR3 length: 13 amino acids. Trimming removed 1 base from V and 6 bases from J, with 7 bases in between. Here the CDR3 DNA reads TGTGCCAGCAGCTTGCAGATGCCCGGGGAGCTGTTTTTT. It yields the protein CASSLQMPGELFF.

The V gene is TRBV6-1, the J gene TRBJ1-6, with a tentative D call TRBD1 (6 bases). The germline gives CDR1 MNHNS, CDR2 SASEGT. The CDR3 length is 14 residues. Trimming pared 6 bases from V and 10 bases from J, leaving 16 bases between. The CDR3 nucleotides are TGTGCCAGCAGGTCCCCGGGACAAGTATCACCCCTCCACTTT. It is translated as CASRSPGQVSPLHF.

The genes are TRBV7-3 and TRBJ2-5; D is ambiguous. The CDR3 is 14 residues long. With 8 bases removed from V and 1 base from J, the gap between germline ends came to 14 bases. Germline V gene sequence: CDR1 SGHTA, CDR2 FQGTGA. In DNA form, the CDR3 reads TGTGCCAGCGAGTATGGGGTGGTCCAAGAGACCCAGTACTTC. Encoded protein: CASEYGVVQETQYF.

This clone was detected once. The rearrangement uses TRBV6-2 or TRBV6-3 and TRBJ2-3; D is undetermined. This CDR3 contains 12 residues. V lost 0 bases and J lost 5, with 3 bases in between. CDR1 is MNHEY, CDR2 SVGEGT, per germline. CDR3 nucleotide sequence: TGTGCCAGCAGTTACTCAGTAGATACGCAGTATTTT. Protein sequence: CASSYSVDTQYF.

This chain joins TRBV9 and TRBJ2-7; D gene unclear. V was shortened by 2 bases and J by 5 bases, with 14 bases between the two germline ends. The CDR3 length is 14 residues. Germline loops: CDR1 SGDLS, CDR2 YYNGEE. CDR3 amino acids: CASSVSSGDNEQYF. The CDR3 DNA follows: TGTGCCAGCAGCGTTTCTAGTGGGGATAACGAGCAGTACTTC.

The CDR3 is CASSMARRGNSPLHF. The DNA for the CDR3 is TGTGCCAGTAGTATGGCCCGCAGGGGAAATTCACCCCTCCACTTT. The chain carries TRBV19 and TRBJ1-6; possibly TRBD1 for D (6 bases). Germline values: CDR1 LNHDA, CDR2 SQIVND (reference sequence). Trimming removed 3 bases from V and 7 bases from J, with 13 bases in between. The CDR3 sequence is 15 residues long.

The chain is built from TRBV15 and TRBJ1-6; a weak D match, TRBD1 (5 bases). V was pared by 0 bases and J by 10 bases, with 10 bases between. CDR3 length equals 14 residues. Per germline, CDR1 LNHNV and CDR2 YYDKDF (reference sequence). CDR3 loop: CATSRDRVGSPLHF. DNA for the CDR3: TGTGCCACCAGCAGAGACAGGGTTGGGTCACCCCTCCACTTT.

The V and J genes are TRBV4-2 and TRBJ1-1; TRBD1 matches 8 bases. J lost 3 bases, V lost 3 bases, and 9 bases had no gene match. Germline V lookup: CDR1 LGHNA, CDR2 YNFKEQ. The CDR3 is 16 residues long. The CDR3 protein is CASSQSTGGTDTEAFF. The CDR3 DNA sequence: TGTGCCAGCAGCCAGAGCACAGGGGGGACGGACACTGAAGCTTTCTTT.

CDR3 protein: CASSFSRTTLGALHF. DNA of the CDR3: TGCGCCAGCAGCTTCAGCCGGACTACCCTTGGGGCCCTCCACTTT. V and J are TRBV4-3 and TRBJ1-6; D ambiguous. Germline assignment: CDR1 LGHNA and CDR2 YSLEER. Trimming shortened V by 5 bases and J by 14 bases, and 22 bases separated the two germline ends. CDR3 size: 15 residues.

Only a few counts were recorded for this clone. The chain joins TRBV28 to TRBJ1-1; D is unclear. Germline CDR1 reads MDHEN; CDR2 reads SYDVKM. This CDR3 is 13 amino acids long. Trimming took off 7 bases at V and 0 bases at J, with 9 bases between the two ends. The CDR3 DNA reads TGTGCCAGCACCCGTAGGATGAACACTGAAGCTTTCTTT. Protein product: CASTRRMNTEAFF.

The table lists this clone with a count of one. Here the CDR3 reads CASSTGSSRIQYF. DNA of the CDR3: TGTGCCAGTAGTACAGGATCTAGCCGAATTCAGTACTTC. This chain connects TRBV19 to TRBJ2-4; D might be TRBD2 (5 bases). The CDR3 extends over 13 amino acids. The germline V and J ends were trimmed by 4 bases and 10 bases, with 14 bases remaining between them. Looked up from germline, CDR1 is LNHDA and CDR2 is SQIVND (reference sequence). Based on the CDR3 plus reference TRBV19 and TRBJ2-4, the full variable domain is DGGITQSPKYLFRKEGQNVTLSCEQNLNHDAMYWYRQDPGQGLRLIYYSQIVNDFQKGDIAEGYSVSREKKESFPLTVTSAQKNPTAFYLCASSTGSSRIQYFGAGTRLSVL.

This chain connects TRBV4-2 to TRBJ1-1, with a weak D call TRBD1 (6 bases). This CDR3 is built from 15 residues. Germline V gives CDR1 LGHNA, CDR2 YNFKEQ. The V gene lost 3 bases and the J gene lost 5 bases, with 16 bases spanning the gap. As DNA, the CDR3 is TGTGCCAGCAGCCAGGAATCGGGGGCAAGGACTGAAGCTTTCTTT. It encodes CASSQESGARTEAFF.

This chain connects TRBV7-9 to TRBJ1-6; a possible D gene is TRBD1 (6 bases). Germline V gene lookup returns CDR1 SEHNR and CDR2 FQNEAQ (reference sequence). V was trimmed by 5 bases and J by 7 bases, leaving 12 bases between them. The CDR3 is 14 residues long. The CDR3 here is CASSPRGGNSPLHF. DNA of the CDR3: TGTGCCAGCAGCCCTAGGGGGGGAAATTCACCCCTCCACTTT.